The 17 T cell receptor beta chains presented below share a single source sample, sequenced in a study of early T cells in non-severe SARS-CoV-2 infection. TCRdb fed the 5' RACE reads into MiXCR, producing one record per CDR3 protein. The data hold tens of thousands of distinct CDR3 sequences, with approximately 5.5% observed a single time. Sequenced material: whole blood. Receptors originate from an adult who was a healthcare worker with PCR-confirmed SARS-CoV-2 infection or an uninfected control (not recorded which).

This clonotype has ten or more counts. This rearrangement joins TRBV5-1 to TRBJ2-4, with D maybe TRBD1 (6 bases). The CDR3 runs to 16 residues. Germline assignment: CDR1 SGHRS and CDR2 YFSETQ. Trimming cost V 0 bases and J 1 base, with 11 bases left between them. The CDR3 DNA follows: TGCGCCAGCAGCTTGGAATCAGGGGCGGCCAAAAACATTCAGTACTTC. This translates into CASSLESGAAKNIQYF. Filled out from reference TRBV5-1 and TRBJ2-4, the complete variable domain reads KAGVTQTPRYLIKTRGQQVTLSCSPISGHRSVSWYQQTPGQGLQFLFEYFSETQRNKGNFPGRFSGRQFSNSRSEMNVSTLELGDSALYLCASSLESGAAKNIQYFGAGTRLSVL.

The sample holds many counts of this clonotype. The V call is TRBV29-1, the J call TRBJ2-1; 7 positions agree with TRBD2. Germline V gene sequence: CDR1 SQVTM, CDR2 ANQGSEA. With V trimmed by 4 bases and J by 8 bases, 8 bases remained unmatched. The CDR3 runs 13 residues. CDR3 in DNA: TGCAGCGTTGCCGGTGGGAGGGCGGATGAGCAGTTCTTC. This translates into CSVAGGRADEQFF.

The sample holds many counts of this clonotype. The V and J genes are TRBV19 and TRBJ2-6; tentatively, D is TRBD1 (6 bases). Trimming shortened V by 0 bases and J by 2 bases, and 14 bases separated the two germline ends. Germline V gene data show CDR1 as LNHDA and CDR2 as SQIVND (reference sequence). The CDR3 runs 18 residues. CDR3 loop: CASSIEPSNRAGANVLTF. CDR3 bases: TGTGCCAGTAGTATAGAGCCGTCCAACAGGGCTGGGGCCAACGTCCTGACTTTC.

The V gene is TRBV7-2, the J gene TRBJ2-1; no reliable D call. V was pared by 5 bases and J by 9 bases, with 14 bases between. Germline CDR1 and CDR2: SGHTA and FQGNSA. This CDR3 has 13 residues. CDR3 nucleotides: TGTGCCAGCAGCCCTTCCCTCGGTGGTGAGCAGTTCTTC. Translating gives CASSPSLGGEQFF.

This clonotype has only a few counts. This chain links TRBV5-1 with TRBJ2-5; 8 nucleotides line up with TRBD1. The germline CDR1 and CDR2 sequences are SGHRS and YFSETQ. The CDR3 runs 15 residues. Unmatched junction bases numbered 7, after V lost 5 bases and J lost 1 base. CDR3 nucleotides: TGCGCCAGCAGTAGAAACACAGGGGGCCAAGAGACCCAGTACTTC. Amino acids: CASSRNTGGQETQYF.

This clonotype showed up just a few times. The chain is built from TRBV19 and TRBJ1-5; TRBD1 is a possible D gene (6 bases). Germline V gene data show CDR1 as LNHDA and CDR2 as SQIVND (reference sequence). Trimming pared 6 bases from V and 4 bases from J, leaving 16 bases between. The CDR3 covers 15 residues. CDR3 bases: TGTGCCAGTAGGGAACAGGACAGCAAAAATCAGCCCCAGCATTTT. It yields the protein CASREQDSKNQPQHF. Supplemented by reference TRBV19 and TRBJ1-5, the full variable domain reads DGGITQSPKYLFRKEGQNVTLSCEQNLNHDAMYWYRQDPGQGLRLIYYSQIVNDFQKGDIAEGYSVSREKKESFPLTVTSAQKNPTAFYLCASREQDSKNQPQHFGDGTRLSIL.

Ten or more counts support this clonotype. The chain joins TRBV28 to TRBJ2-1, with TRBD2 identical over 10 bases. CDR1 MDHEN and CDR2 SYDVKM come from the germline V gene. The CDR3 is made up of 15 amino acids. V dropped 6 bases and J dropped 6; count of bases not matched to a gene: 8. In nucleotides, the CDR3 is TGTGCCAGCAGCCCAAGACTAGCGGGCTCCAATGAGCAGTTCTTC. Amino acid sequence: CASSPRLAGSNEQFF.

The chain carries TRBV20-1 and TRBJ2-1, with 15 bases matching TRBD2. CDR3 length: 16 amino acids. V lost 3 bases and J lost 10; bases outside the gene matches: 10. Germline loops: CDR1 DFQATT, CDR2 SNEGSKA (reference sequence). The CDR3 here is CSASWRTSGRAGEQFF. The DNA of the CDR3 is TGCAGTGCTAGCTGGAGGACTAGCGGGAGGGCCGGGGAGCAGTTCTTC.

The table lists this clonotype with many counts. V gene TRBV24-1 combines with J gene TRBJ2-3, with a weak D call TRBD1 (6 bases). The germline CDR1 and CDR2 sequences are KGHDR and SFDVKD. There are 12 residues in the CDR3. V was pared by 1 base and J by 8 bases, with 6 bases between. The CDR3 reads CATSDFRGTQYF. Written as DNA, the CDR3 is TGTGCCACCAGTGATTTCAGGGGTACGCAGTATTTT.

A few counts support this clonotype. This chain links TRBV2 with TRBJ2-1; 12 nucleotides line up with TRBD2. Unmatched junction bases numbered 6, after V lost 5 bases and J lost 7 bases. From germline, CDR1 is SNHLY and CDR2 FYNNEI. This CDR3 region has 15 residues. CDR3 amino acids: CASSPSSGRGNEQFF. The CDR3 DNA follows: TGTGCCAGCAGTCCATCTAGCGGGAGGGGAAATGAGCAGTTCTTC.

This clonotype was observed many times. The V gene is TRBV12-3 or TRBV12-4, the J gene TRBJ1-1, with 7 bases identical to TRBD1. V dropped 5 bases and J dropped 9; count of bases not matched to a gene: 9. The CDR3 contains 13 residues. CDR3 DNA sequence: TGTGCCAGCAGTACCACCCCGGGACAGAAAGCTTTCTTT. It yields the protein CASSTTPGQKAFF.

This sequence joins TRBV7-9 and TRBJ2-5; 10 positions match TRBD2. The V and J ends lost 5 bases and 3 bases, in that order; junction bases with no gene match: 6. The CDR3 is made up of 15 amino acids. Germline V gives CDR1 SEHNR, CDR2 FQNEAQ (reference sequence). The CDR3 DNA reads TGTGCCAGCAGCCCGGGGACTAGCGCCAAAGAGACCCAGTACTTC. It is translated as CASSPGTSAKETQYF.

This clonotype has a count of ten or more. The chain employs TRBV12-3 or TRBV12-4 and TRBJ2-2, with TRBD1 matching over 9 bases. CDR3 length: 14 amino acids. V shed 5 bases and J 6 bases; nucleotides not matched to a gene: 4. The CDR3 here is CASSRTGGPGELFF. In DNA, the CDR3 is TGTGCCAGCAGTCGAACAGGGGGCCCCGGGGAGCTGTTTTTT.

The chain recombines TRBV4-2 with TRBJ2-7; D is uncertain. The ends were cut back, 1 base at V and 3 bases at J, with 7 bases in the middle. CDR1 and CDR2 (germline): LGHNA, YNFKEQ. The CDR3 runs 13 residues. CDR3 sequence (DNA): TGTGCCAGCAGCCAAGGTAACTACTACGAGCAGTACTTC. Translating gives CASSQGNYYEQYF.

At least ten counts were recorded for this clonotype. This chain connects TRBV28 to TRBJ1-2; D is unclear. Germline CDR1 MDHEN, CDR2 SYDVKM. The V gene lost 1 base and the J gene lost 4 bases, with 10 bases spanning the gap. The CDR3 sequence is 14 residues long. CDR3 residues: CASSLLYAPYGYTF. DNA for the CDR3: TGTGCCAGCAGTTTATTATATGCCCCCTATGGCTACACCTTC.

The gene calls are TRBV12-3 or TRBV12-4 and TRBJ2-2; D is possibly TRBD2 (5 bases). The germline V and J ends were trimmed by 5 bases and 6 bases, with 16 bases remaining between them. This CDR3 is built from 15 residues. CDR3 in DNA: TGTGCCAGCAGTGTTCCGGGGATCAGAGCCGGGGAGCTGTTTTTT. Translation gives CASSVPGIRAGELFF.

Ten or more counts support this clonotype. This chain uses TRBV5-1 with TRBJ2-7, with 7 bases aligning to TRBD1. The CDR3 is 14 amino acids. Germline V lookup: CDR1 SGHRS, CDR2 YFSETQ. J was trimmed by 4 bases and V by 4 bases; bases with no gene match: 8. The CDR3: CASSKGTAWYEQYF. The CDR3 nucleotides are TGCGCCAGCAGCAAAGGGACAGCCTGGTACGAGCAGTACTTC.